This TCR beta chain comes out of a study of shared clonotypes between healthy human individuals. Clones were sequenced by immunoSEQ multiplex PCR, and TCRdb holds only the in-frame ones, with some missing. This table holds approximately 980,000 clones, approximately 80% found once. With V trimmed by 9 bases and J by 1 base, 9 bases remained unmatched. CDR3 size: 16 residues. CDR1 is LNHDA and CDR2 is SQIVND in the germline V gene (reference sequence). The chain links TRBV19 to TRBJ2-6, with 7 bases aligning to TRBD1. The receptor was derived from a man aged 18 to 35 in good health. Specimen: memory CD4+ T cells sorted from blood. Noted subset: CD45RA-negative fraction. The CDR3 nucleotides are TGTGCCAGCCGAGACAGGGTTCGGTCTGGGGCCAACGTCCTGACTTTC. Translation gives CASRDRVRSGANVLTF.